This T cell receptor (beta chain) appears in the sequencing data of a study of read filtering for tumor transcriptome and immune sequencing (TCRdb year 2020). In the study overall: The cohort had about 17 male and 14 female patients with a mean age of roughly 64 years, ranging from roughly 40 to 90. By revised international staging, roughly 8 patients were R-ISS I, over 15 were R-ISS II and 7 were R-ISS III. After DNase treatment, whole-transcriptome libraries were prepared with the TruSeq RNA Access Library Prep Kit. As a main aim, a read-filtering strategy for immune repertoire data was addressed, with the specific question being whether clonotypes supported by a single read should be removed. Using the same bone marrow samples, the study ran both targeted immune repertoire sequencing and bulk whole-transcriptome sequencing and then compared the TCR repertoires from each method. Per sample, about 4.05 to 10.27 million TCR-region mapped reads were obtained with IR-seq, compared with only roughly 85 to 1273 with RNA-seq.

TCR libraries were constructed from approximately 360 ng RNA using the Immunoverse kit, and molecular barcoded adaptors covering alpha/delta and beta/gamma chains were employed. TCR library preparation used the same RNA that went into transcriptome sequencing. TCR libraries were sequenced on an Illumina HiSeq 4000 with 2 x 150 cycles. As for how the authors treated the data: TCR reads were aligned to human V, D, J and C references and assembled into CDR3 clonotypes with MiXCR, including quality filtering and error correction. The tcR package in R was used to analyze clonotype counts and gene usage diversity. For inspection of raw mapping reads, RNA-seq reads were mapped by STAR aligner version 2.5.3a onto GRCh37 of the human genome. To test the effect of sequencing depth on detected clonotypes, IR-seq fastq files were randomly downsampled using Seqtk 1.3. TCRdb ran its own pipeline on the public reads, namely fastp trimming at Q25 and MiXCR clone calling, and kept in-frame beta chains. All rows with the same CDR3 protein become a single entry with the most common DNA and genes. The V and J calls and clone size are TCRdb's, not the authors'. The sample table contains 120,000 or so distinct CDR3 sequences; only one count was recorded for 13% of them. The leading ten clones occupy about 10% of the sample.

Bone marrow was sampled from every patient at the time of active disease. Isolation of bone marrow mononuclear cells was performed by Ficoll-Hypaque density gradient centrifugation. To remove myeloma plasma cells, the cells were labeled with CD138 magnetic microbeads on a MACS separator, and CD138-negative cells were then collected by negative selection. Flow cytometry with CD138 antibodies on an Attune NxT was used to check how pure the isolated cells were. Total RNA was extracted with TRIzol reagent and quantified with a NanoDrop spectrophotometer. For each patient, paired RNA-seq and IR-seq were run on the CD138-negative bone marrow sample from that patient. Only a few counts were recorded for this clonotype. What this receptor recognizes is not known. Base qualities are not provided; no much larger clone lies one nucleotide away. V is pruned by 1 base and J by 6 bases, leaving 10 bases of the junction without a gene match. The CDR3 sequence holds 17 residues, the cysteine and phenylalanine included. Just the 51-base CDR3 DNA is kept, in frame starting at base 1. CDR1 and CDR2, per the germline V gene (reference sequence), are LNHDA and SQIVND.

The investigation overall reported the following: The correlation between IR-seq and RNA-seq shared clonotype proportions was increased by removal of single-read clonotypes. The sorted CD138-negative fraction was a mixed bone marrow immune population, not purified T cells. IR-seq captured clonotypes at much higher depth and more reliably than RNA-seq, and smaller IR-seq throughput sufficed to identify most shared clonotypes. Single-read clonotypes made up roughly 80% of clonotypes but only approximately 4% of total reads in IR-seq, compared with more than 65% of clonotypes and about 44% of reads in RNA-seq.

The chain joins TRBV19 to TRBJ2-7, with TRBD2 identical over 12 junction bases. Sequencing was done on a sample of a population of CD138-negative cells sorted from bone marrow. Reading the label with the study, this specimen's cell subset or site is: bone marrow mononuclear cells depleted of CD138+ plasma/myeloma cells by negative magnetic selection. The receptor was derived from a donor aged 40 or over with multiple myeloma. The DNA reads TGTGCCAGTAGTATAGCCCCCGCTAGCGGGAGGGCCATCGAGCAGTACTTC. Its coded protein is CASSIAPASGRAIEQYF.